These 9 T cell receptor beta chains were sequenced from one sample in a study of shared clonotypes between healthy human individuals. Clones were sequenced by immunoSEQ multiplex PCR, and TCRdb holds only the in-frame ones, with some missing. The repertoire holds more than 550,000 clones, with less than 95% as singletons. Material for sequencing was memory CD8+ T cells from PBMCs. Noted subset: CD45RO+ cells pooled with CCR7-negative TemRA cells. These receptors were collected from a man aged 18 to 35 in good health. Some clones in this sample may be carry-over from other donors' samples.

The genes are TRBV19 and TRBJ1-1; D possibly corresponds to TRBD1 (5 bases). The CDR3 extends over 12 amino acids. V was shortened by 11 bases and J by 4 bases, with 14 bases between the two germline ends. Germline CDR1 reads LNHDA; CDR2 reads SQIVND (reference sequence). CDR3 in DNA: TGTGCCGCCCGGGGGGGGGTCACTGAAGCTTTCTTT. It encodes CAARGGVTEAFF.

The CDR3 bases are TGCAGCGGGACCAGGGGTTACGAGCAGTACTTC. As protein: CSGTRGYEQYF. The chain carries TRBV29-1 and TRBJ2-7; perhaps TRBD1 as D (6 bases). This CDR3 spans 11 amino acids. Germline-derived CDR1 and CDR2 are SQVTM and ANQGSEA. V lost 7 bases, J lost 4 bases, and 11 bases lay in between.

The rearrangement joins TRBV11-2 to TRBJ2-1; tentatively, D is TRBD2 (5 bases). Germline assignment: CDR1 SGHAT and CDR2 FQNNGV. The V end lost 6 bases, the J end lost 5 bases, and 8 bases lay between the germline ends. This CDR3 contains 12 residues. CDR3 in amino acids: CASSYSDNEQFF. In DNA, the CDR3 is TGTGCCAGCAGTTATAGCGACAATGAGCAGTTCTTC.

The chain uses TRBV5-8 and TRBJ1-1; D perhaps matches TRBD1 (6 bases). V lost 6 bases to trimming and J lost 5 bases, with 20 bases between them. CDR1 is SGHTS and CDR2 is YDEGEE in the germline V gene. The CDR3 is made up of 15 amino acids. The CDR3 DNA reads as TGTGCCAGCACCCCCAGGGGCCAAGGGCTAACTGAAGCTTTCTTT. Amino acids: CASTPRGQGLTEAFF.

The CDR3 protein is CASSQDRDGDYEQYF. The CDR3 DNA sequence: TGTGCCAGCAGCCAAGATAGAGACGGAGACTACGAGCAGTACTTC. V and J are TRBV4-2 and TRBJ2-7; D call uncertain. Germline V CDR1 and CDR2: LGHNA, YNFKEQ. The CDR3 has 15 amino acids. The V and J ends lost 0 bases and 3 bases respectively, with 12 bases between them.

The chain uses TRBV4-2 and TRBJ1-5; D not certain. V lost 0 bases to trimming and J lost 3 bases, with 15 bases between them. Per germline, CDR1 LGHNA and CDR2 YNFKEQ. The CDR3 loop spans 17 amino acids. This chain's CDR3 is CASSQDGLSANNQPQHF. The CDR3 DNA reads as TGTGCCAGCAGCCAAGATGGCCTCTCTGCTAACAATCAGCCCCAGCATTTT.

The chain uses TRBV7-8 and TRBJ2-2; unclear D gene. Germline CDR1 is SGHVS and CDR2 is FQNEAQ. The V end lost 5 bases, the J end lost 0 bases, and 7 bases lay between the germline ends. The CDR3 is 14 amino acids. CDR3 in amino acids: CASSPSPNTGELFF. CDR3 DNA: TGTGCCAGCAGCCCAAGCCCGAACACCGGGGAGCTGTTTTTT. The full variable domain, its missing parts supplied by reference TRBV7-8 and TRBJ2-2, is GAGVSQSPRYKVAKRGQDVALRCDPISGHVSLFWYQQALGQGPEFLTYFQNEAQLDKSGLPSDRFFAERPEGSVSTLKIQRTQQEDSAVYLCASSPSPNTGELFFGEGSRLTVL.

This clone occurred once. The chain joins TRBV7-8 to TRBJ2-7, with D possibly called TRBD1 or TRBD2 (6 bases each). The CDR3 runs to 15 residues. The V gene lost 2 bases and the J gene lost 0 bases, with 11 bases spanning the gap. Germline CDR1 and CDR2: SGHVS and FQNEAQ. DNA for the CDR3: TGTGCCAGCAGCTTATCGCGGGACATCTCCTACGAGCAGTACTTC. Protein sequence: CASSLSRDISYEQYF.

The chain joins TRBV5-1 to TRBJ2-3; 8 nucleotides line up with TRBD1. This CDR3 comprises 19 residues. The J segment lost 4 bases and the V segment lost 5 bases, leaving 21 bases of the junction unmatched. Germline loops: CDR1 SGHRS, CDR2 YFSETQ. CDR3 DNA sequence: TGCGCCAGCAGACTCCCGGACAGGGTTGACCCTGAGGGCCCAGATACGCAGTATTTT. It translates to CASRLPDRVDPEGPDTQYF.